The 12 T cell receptor beta chains presented below share a single source sample, sequenced in a study of T cells in Graves' hyperthyroidism and ophthalmopathy. Amplification targeted TCR beta CDR3 regions from RNA transcripts. The HTBI primer set was used in a first-round RT-PCR of the TCR CDR3. TCRdb processed the multiplex PCR reads anew with MiXCR; each CDR3 protein has one entry. The profile covers about 600,000 distinct CDR3 sequences, with 15% to 20% appearing a single time and roughly 3.3% taken by the ten largest. The sequenced material came from blood. The receptor set was obtained from a woman in her thirties or forties with Graves' ophthalmopathy.

This clonotype was recorded many times. The chain couples TRBV6-5 to TRBJ2-1; D not resolved. Per the germline V gene, CDR1 is MNHEY and CDR2 is SVGAGI. The CDR3 is 17 amino acids. Between the trimmed V and J ends, which lost 0 bases and 3 bases, there was a span of 15 bases. CDR3 in DNA: TGTGCCAGCAGTTACTCGTTGCTGACGAGGATCTACAATGAGCAGTTCTTC. Translated: CASSYSLLTRIYNEQFF.

The rearrangement uses TRBV3-1 and TRBJ2-3; 7 positions agree with TRBD2. Germline CDR1 reads LGHDT; CDR2 reads YNNKEL (reference sequence). The CDR3 is 15 amino acids. Trimming at V came to 4 bases and at J to 6 bases, leaving 10 bases not matched to a gene. DNA of the CDR3: TGTGCCAGCAGCCTAACGGGAGCGGGAAAGGATACGCAGTATTTT. Translated, it gives CASSLTGAGKDTQYF.

The chain uses TRBV27 and TRBJ1-4; 7 bases align to TRBD1. The CDR3 has 14 residues. V was clipped by 4 bases and J by 8 bases; unmatched bases: 7. CDR1 is MNHEY and CDR2 is SMNVEV in the germline V gene (reference sequence). The CDR3 region is CASSSDREGEKLFF. The CDR3 DNA reads as TGTGCCAGCAGTTCCGACAGGGAGGGAGAAAAACTGTTTTTT.

This clonotype was seen a few times. This chain uses TRBV6-1 with TRBJ2-1; 9 bases line up with TRBD1. This CDR3 is 16 amino acids long. The J segment lost 5 bases and the V segment lost 8 bases, leaving 13 bases of the junction unmatched. Germline assignment: CDR1 MNHNS and CDR2 SASEGT. In nucleotides, the CDR3 is TGTGCCAGCTGTACCCCGGACAGGGGACGTAACAATGAGCAGTTCTTC. Its translation: CASCTPDRGRNNEQFF.

This clonotype was seen a handful of times. The V and J genes are TRBV5-1 and TRBJ1-2, with 8 positions matching TRBD1. Unmatched junction bases numbered 13, after V lost 5 bases and J lost 7 bases. This CDR3 spans 15 amino acids. CDR1 and CDR2 from the germline V gene are SGHRS and YFSETQ. DNA of the CDR3: TGCGCCAGCAGGCCGGGGACAGGTTCTCTTCGTGGCTACACCTTC. It encodes CASRPGTGSLRGYTF.

The genes are TRBV10-3 and TRBJ2-3, with a weak D call TRBD2 (6 bases). Trimming left V 6 bases short and J 2 bases short, with 9 bases between. Germline V gives CDR1 ENHRY, CDR2 SYGVKD. The CDR3 length is 13 residues. CDR3 sequence reads: CAIRAGHTDTQYF. The CDR3 DNA reads TGTGCCATCAGGGCGGGGCACACAGATACGCAGTATTTT.

The V gene is TRBV7-9, the J gene TRBJ1-1; 7 bases line up with TRBD1. This CDR3 contains 16 residues. Germline V gives CDR1 SEHNR, CDR2 FQNEAQ (reference sequence). Trimming cost V 5 bases and J 3 bases; bases outside gene matches: 12. CDR3 protein: CASSPQGGGRDTEAFF. The CDR3 DNA sequence: TGTGCCAGCAGCCCCCAAGGAGGGGGCAGGGACACTGAAGCTTTCTTT.

The V call is TRBV6-2 or TRBV6-3, the J call TRBJ2-7, with TRBD2 identical over 8 bases. Germline CDR1 is MNHEY and CDR2 is SVGEGT. V trimming: 10 bases; J trimming: 4 bases; junction bases outside the gene matches: 12. The CDR3 sequence is 14 residues long. For the CDR3, the DNA is TGTGCCACGAAAAGCGGGAGAAGTACGTACGAGCAGTACTTC. The encoded protein is CATKSGRSTYEQYF.

The sample holds a few counts of this clonotype. V gene TRBV6-1 combines with J gene TRBJ2-1, with 10 bases fitting TRBD1. The V gene end was trimmed by 7 bases and the J gene end by 8 bases; junction bases not matched to a gene: 8. The CDR3 is 14 amino acids. CDR1 and CDR2 from the germline V gene are MNHNS and SASEGT. CDR3 in amino acids: CASTRTGGTYEQFF. CDR3 nucleotide sequence: TGTGCCAGCACCCGGACAGGGGGGACATATGAGCAGTTCTTC.

This clonotype turned up a few times. The chain couples TRBV9 to TRBJ1-2, with D uncertain. Trimming pared 2 bases from V and 7 bases from J, leaving 6 bases between. Germline V gene lookup returns CDR1 SGDLS and CDR2 YYNGEE. This CDR3 region has 11 residues. The CDR3 DNA is TGTGCCAGCAGCGTCGGGTTTGGCTACACCTTC. Translated: CASSVGFGYTF.

This clonotype came up many times. The J gene is TRBJ2-7, the V gene TRBV7-2, with TRBD1 identical over 9 bases. V lost 5 bases, J lost 5 bases, and 7 bases stayed unmatched. CDR3 length: 14 residues. CDR1 and CDR2 from the germline V gene are SGHTA and FQGNSA. The CDR3 bases are TGTGCCAGCAGCCGGGACAGGGCAAGCCACGAGCAGTACTTC. It yields the protein CASSRDRASHEQYF.

This clonotype was observed at least ten times. This chain connects TRBV2 to TRBJ2-7, with TRBD2 matching over 14 bases. The V and J ends lost 6 bases and 7 bases, in that order; junction bases with no gene match: 20. Germline V gene lookup returns CDR1 SNHLY and CDR2 FYNNEI. This CDR3 region has 19 residues. In nucleotides, the CDR3 is TGTGCCAGCAGGCCCACCGGGACTAGCGGGAGTCATTGGGCGGGGGAGCAGTACTTC. Its translation is CASRPTGTSGSHWAGEQYF.